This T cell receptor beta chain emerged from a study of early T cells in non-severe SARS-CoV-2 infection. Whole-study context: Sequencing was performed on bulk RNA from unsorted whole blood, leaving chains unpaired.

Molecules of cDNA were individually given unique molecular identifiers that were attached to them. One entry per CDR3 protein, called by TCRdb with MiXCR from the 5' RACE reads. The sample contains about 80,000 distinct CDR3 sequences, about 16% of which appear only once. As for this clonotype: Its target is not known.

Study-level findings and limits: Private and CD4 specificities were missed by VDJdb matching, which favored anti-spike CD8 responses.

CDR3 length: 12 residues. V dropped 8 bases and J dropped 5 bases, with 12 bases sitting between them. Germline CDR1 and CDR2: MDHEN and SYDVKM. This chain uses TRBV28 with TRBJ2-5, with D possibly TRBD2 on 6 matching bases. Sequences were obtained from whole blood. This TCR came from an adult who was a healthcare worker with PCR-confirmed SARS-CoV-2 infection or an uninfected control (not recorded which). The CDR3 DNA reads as TGTGCCAGCCCACGGGACTCTGAGACCCAGTACTTC. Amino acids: CASPRDSETQYF.